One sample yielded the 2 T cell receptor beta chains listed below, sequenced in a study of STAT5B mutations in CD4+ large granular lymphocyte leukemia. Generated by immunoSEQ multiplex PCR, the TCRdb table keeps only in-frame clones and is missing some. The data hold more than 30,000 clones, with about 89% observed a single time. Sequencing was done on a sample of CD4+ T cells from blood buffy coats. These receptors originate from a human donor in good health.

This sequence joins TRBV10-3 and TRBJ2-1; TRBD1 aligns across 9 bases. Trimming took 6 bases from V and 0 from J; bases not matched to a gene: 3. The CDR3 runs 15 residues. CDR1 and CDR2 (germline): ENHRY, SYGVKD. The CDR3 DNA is TGTGCCATCAGGGGGACAGGGAGCTCCTACAATGAGCAGTTCTTC. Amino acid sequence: CAIRGTGSSYNEQFF.

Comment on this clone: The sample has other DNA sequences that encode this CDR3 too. CDR3 DNA: TGCGCCAGCAGCTCCGGGAGCCAAGAGACCCAGTACTTC. Translated, it gives CASSSGSQETQYF. The chain employs TRBV5-1 and TRBJ2-5; the D gene is possibly TRBD2 (6 bases). Trimming shortened V by 3 bases and J by 1 base, and 7 bases separated the two germline ends. Germline V gives CDR1 SGHRS, CDR2 YFSETQ. This CDR3 spans 13 amino acids.